This T cell receptor beta chain was observed in a study of PD-L1 blockade in urothelial cancer. For the study at large: Each participant's history included 0 to 3 prior chemotherapy regimens.

Germline loops: CDR1 SGHVS, CDR2 FQNEAQ. The CDR3 is 19 amino acids. The ends lost 1 base at V and 1 base at J; junction bases unmatched: 10. Synthetic TCR analog templates were spiked into each PCR. TCRdb's table, derived via immunoSEQ multiplex PCR, lists solely in-frame clones and lacks some. The table has 20,000 to 25,000 clones, approximately 84% seen once; the top ten hold nearly 10%. The gene calls are TRBV7-8 and TRBJ2-1; 10 positions agree with TRBD1. This sequence was found in a man in his 70s with urothelial cancer. The material was PBMCs, obtained around atezolizumab (anti-PD-L1) treatment. As DNA, the CDR3 is TGTGCCAGCAGCTTAGGGCCGGCGGGACAGGGGAGGTCCTACAATGAGCAGTTCTTC. Translating gives CASSLGPAGQGRSYNEQFF.